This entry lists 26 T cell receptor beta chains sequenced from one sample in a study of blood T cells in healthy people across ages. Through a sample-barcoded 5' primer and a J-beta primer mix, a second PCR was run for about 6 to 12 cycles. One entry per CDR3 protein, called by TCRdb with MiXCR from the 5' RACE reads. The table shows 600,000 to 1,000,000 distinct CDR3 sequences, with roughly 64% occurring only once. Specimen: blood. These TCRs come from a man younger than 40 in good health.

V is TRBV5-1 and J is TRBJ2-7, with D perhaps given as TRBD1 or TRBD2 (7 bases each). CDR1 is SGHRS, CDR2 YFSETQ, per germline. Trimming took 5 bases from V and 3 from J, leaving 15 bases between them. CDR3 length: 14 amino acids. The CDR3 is CASSGAGGDYEQYF. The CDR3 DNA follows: TGCGCCAGCAGTGGGGCAGGGGGGGACTACGAGCAGTACTTC.

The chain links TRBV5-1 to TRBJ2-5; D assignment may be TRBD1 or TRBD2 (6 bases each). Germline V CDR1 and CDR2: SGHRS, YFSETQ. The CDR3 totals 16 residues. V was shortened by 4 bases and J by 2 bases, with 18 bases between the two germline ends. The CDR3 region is CASSPAGLRGQETQYF. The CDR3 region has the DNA TGCGCCAGCAGCCCGGCGGGACTCAGGGGTCAAGAGACCCAGTACTTC.

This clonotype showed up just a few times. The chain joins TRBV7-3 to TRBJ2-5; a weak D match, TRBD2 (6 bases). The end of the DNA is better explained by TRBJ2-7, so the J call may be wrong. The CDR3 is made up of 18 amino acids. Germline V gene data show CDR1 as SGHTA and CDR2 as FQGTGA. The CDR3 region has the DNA TGTGCCAGCAGCCCTCTCCCTTCTTGGAGGGAAGGGGTTTGCGAGCAGTACTTC. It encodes CASSPLPSWREGVCEQYF.

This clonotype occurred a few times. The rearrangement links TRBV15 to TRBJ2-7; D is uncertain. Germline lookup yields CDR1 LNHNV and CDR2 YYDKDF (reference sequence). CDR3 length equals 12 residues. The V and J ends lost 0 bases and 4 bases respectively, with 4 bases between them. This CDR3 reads CATSRDRYEQYF. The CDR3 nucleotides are TGTGCCACCAGCAGAGATCGGTACGAGCAGTACTTC. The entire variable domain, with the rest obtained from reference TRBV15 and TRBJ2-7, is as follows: DAMVIQNPRYQVTQFGKPVTLSCSQTLNHNVMYWYQQKSSQAPKLLFHYYDKDFNNEADTPDNFQSRRPNTSFCFLDIRSPGLGDTAMYLCATSRDRYEQYFGPGTRLTVT.

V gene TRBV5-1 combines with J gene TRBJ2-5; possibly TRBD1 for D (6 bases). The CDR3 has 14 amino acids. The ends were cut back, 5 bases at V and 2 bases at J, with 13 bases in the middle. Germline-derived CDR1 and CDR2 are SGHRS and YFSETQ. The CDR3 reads CASRTGSAQETQYF. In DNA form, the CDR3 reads TGCGCCAGCAGGACAGGCTCCGCTCAAGAGACCCAGTACTTC. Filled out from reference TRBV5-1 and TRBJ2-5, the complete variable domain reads KAGVTQTPRYLIKTRGQQVTLSCSPISGHRSVSWYQQTPGQGLQFLFEYFSETQRNKGNFPGRFSGRQFSNSRSEMNVSTLELGDSALYLCASRTGSAQETQYFGPGTRLLVL.

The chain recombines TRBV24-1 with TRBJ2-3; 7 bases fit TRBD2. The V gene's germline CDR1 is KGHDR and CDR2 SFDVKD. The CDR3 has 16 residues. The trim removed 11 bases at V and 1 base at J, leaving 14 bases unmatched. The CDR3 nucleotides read TGTGCCAGCAGCCCCGGGAGGTCGTTCGGCACAGATACGCAGTATTTT. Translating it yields CASSPGRSFGTDTQYF.

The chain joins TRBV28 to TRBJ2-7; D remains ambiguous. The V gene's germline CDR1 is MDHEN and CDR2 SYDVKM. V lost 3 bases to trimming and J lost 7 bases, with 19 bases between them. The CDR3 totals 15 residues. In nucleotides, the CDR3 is TGTGCCAGCAGTTTTGAAGGTATGACCCTACGAGAGCAGTACTTC. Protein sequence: CASSFEGMTLREQYF. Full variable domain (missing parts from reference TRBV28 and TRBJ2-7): DVKVTQSSRYLVKRTGEKVFLECVQDMDHENMFWYRQDPGLGLRLIYFSYDVKMKEKGDIPEGYSVSREKKERFSLILESASTNQTSMYLCASSFEGMTLREQYFGPGTRLTVT.

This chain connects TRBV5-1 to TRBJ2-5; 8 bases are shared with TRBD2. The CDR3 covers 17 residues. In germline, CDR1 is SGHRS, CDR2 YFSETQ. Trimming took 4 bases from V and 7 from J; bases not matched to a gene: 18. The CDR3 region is CASSRNKAGERWWTQYF. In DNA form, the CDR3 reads TGCGCCAGCAGCCGTAATAAAGCGGGGGAGCGTTGGTGGACCCAGTACTTC.

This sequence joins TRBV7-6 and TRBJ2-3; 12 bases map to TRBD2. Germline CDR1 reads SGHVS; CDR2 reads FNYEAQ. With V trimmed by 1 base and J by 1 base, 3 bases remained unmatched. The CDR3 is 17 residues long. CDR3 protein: CASSLGLAGVGTDTQYF. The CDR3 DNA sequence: TGTGCCAGCAGCTTAGGACTAGCGGGGGTCGGCACAGATACGCAGTATTTT.

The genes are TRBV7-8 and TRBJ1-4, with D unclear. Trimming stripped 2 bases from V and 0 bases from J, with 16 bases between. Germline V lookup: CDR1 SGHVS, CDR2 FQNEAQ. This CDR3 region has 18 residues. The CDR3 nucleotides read TGTGCCAGCAGCTTAAGCTGGTGGACGTCTGCAACTAATGAAAAACTGTTTTTT. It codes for CASSLSWWTSATNEKLFF.

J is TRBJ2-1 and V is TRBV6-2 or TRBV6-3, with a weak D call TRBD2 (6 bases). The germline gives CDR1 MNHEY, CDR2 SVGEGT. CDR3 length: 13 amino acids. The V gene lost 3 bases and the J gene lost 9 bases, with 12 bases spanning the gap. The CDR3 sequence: CASSYRAGSEQFF. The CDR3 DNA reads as TGTGCCAGCAGTTATCGGGCGGGATCTGAGCAGTTCTTC.

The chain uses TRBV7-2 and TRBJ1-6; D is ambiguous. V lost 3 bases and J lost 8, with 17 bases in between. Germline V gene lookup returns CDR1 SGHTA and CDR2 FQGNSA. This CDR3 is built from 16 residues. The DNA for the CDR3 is TGTGCCAGCAGCTTGACCGGCGGGGTGAGTGATTCACCCCTCCACTTT. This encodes CASSLTGGVSDSPLHF.

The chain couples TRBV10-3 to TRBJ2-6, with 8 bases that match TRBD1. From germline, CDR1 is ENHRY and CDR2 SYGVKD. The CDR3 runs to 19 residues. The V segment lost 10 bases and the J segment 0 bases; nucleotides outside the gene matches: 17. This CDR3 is CATLPGDRSISSGANVLTF. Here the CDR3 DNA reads TGTGCCACGCTACCGGGGGACAGGTCCATCAGCTCTGGGGCCAACGTCCTGACTTTC.

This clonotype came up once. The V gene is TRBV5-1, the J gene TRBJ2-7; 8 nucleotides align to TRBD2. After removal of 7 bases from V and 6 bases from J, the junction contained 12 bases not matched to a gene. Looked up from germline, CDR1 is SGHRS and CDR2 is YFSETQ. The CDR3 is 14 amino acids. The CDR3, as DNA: TGCGCCAGCCACCCCGGGGGGGCAACCCCCGAGCAGTACTTC. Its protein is CASHPGGATPEQYF.

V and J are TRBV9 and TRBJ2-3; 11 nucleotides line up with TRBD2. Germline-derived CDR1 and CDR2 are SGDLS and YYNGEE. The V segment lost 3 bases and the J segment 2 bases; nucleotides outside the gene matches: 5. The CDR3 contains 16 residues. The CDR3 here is CASSARLAGPTDTQYF. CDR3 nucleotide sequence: TGTGCCAGCAGCGCTAGACTAGCGGGGCCCACAGATACGCAGTATTTT.

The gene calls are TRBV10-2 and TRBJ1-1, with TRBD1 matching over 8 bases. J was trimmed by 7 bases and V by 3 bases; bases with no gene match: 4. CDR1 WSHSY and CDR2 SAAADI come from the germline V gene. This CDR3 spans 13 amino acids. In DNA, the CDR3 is TGCGCCAGCAGTGACAGGGGGCAAGGTGAAGCTTTCTTT. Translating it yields CASSDRGQGEAFF.

CDR3 sequence: CATSIRPSSYNEQFF. In DNA, the CDR3 is TGTGCCACCAGCATTCGACCTAGCTCCTACAATGAGCAGTTCTTC. The rearrangement links TRBV15 to TRBJ2-1; no clear D. The V end lost 4 bases, the J end lost 0 bases, and 10 bases lay between the germline ends. Germline CDR1 is LNHNV and CDR2 is YYDKDF (reference sequence). The CDR3 is made up of 15 amino acids.

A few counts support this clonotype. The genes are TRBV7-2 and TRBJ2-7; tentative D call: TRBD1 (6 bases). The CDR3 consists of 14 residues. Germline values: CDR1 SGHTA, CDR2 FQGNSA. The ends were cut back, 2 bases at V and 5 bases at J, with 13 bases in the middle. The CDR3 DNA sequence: TGTGCCAGCAGCTTAAGGGGGAGAGCCCACGAGCAGTACTTC. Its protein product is CASSLRGRAHEQYF.

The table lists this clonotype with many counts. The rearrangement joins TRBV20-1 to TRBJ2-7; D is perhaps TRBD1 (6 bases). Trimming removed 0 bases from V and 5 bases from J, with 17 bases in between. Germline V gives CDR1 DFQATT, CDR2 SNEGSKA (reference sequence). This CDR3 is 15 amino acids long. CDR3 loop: CSARDQTGFLDEQYF. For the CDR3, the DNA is TGCAGTGCTAGAGACCAAACAGGGTTCTTGGACGAGCAGTACTTC.

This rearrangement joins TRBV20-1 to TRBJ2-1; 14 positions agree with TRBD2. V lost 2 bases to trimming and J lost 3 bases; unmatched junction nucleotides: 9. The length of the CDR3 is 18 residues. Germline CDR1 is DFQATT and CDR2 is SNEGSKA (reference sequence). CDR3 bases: TGCAGTGCTAGACTGACTAGCGGGAGGGCCAAGGACTACAATGAGCAGTTCTTC. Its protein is CSARLTSGRAKDYNEQFF.

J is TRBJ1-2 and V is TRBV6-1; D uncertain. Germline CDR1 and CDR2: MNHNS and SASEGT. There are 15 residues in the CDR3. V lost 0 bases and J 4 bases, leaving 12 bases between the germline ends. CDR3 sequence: CASSEAPNGVYGYTF. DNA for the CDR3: TGTGCCAGCAGTGAAGCGCCCAACGGGGTCTATGGCTACACCTTC.

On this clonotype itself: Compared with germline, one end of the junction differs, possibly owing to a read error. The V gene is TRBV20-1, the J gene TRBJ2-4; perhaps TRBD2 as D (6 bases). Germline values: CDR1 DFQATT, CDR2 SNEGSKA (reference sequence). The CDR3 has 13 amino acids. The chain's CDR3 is CRASALAKNIQYF. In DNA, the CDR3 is TGCAGGGCTAGCGCCCTAGCCAAAAACATTCAGTACTTC.

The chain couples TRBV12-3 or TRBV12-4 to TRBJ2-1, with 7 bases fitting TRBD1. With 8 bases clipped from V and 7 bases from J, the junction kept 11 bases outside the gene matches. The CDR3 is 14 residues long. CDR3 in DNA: TGTGCCAGCGGATCACAGGGGAACCCTAATGAGCAGTTCTTC. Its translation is CASGSQGNPNEQFF.

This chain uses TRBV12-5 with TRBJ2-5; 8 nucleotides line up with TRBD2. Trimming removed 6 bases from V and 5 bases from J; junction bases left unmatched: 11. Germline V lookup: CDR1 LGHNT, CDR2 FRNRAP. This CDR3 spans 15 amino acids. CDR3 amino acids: CASGNSGTRSETQYF. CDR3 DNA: TGTGCTAGTGGCAACTCCGGGACTAGGAGTGAGACCCAGTACTTC.

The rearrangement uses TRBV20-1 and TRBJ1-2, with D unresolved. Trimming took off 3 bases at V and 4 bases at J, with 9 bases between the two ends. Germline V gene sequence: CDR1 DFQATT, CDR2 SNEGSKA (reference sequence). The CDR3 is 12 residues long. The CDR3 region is CSASVRIYGYTF. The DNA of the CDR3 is TGCAGTGCTAGTGTTCGGATCTATGGCTACACCTTC.

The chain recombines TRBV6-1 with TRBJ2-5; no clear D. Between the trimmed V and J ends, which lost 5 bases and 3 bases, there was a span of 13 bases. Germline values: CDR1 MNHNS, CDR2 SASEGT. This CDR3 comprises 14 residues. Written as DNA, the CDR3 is TGTGCCAGCAGTCGAGTTACAGTAGAAGAGACCCAGTACTTC. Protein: CASSRVTVEETQYF.